This T cell receptor (beta chain) was captured in a study of a mutant IDH1 vaccine in newly diagnosed glioma. About the study: With temozolomide cycles, or 4-6 weeks after radiotherapy alone, vaccination was started. Patients got radiotherapy, temozolomide, or both beforehand, and most got both. The study's findings and limits: The vaccine induced immune responses, and these occurred in approximately 94% of patients.

Regarding time point: week 23, last vaccination. What each vaccine dose contained was 300 ug of mutant IDH1 20-mer peptide, accompanied by topical imiquimod. There were new WHO grade 3 or 4 astrocytomas in the donors, and these were IDH1-mutant and ATRX-lost. Measured with immunoSEQ multiplex PCR; TCRdb has only the in-frame clones, and not every one. The sample holds approximately 50,000 clones, about 87% seen once. The CDR3 has 11 amino acids. CDR1 and CDR2 from the germline V gene are SGHTA and FQGNSA. The V end lost 5 bases, the J end lost 3 bases, and 5 bases lay between the germline ends. About this clone: As yet, its antigen is unknown.

V and J are TRBV7-2 and TRBJ2-7; the D is unclear. This TCR was recovered from a man in his forties or fifties with glioma. The sequencing used PBMCs, collected from a glioma patient whose treatment included an IDH1 peptide vaccine. CDR3 DNA sequence: TGTGCCAGCAGCGACGGCTACGAGCAGTACTTC. Its translation: CASSDGYEQYF.